This TCR beta chain was obtained from a study of blood T cell repertoires in COVID-19. Per the germline V gene, CDR1 is SGHTA and CDR2 is FQGTGA. The CDR3 sequence is 14 residues long. The ends lost 6 bases at V and 6 bases at J; junction bases unmatched: 9. Assay used: immunoSEQ multiplex PCR; TCRdb lists only in-frame clones, some missing. The sample has roughly 180,000 clones; about 86% are singletons. This receptor was obtained from a woman in her fifties or sixties in a cohort exposed to, infected with or recovered from COVID-19 (not recorded which). Material for sequencing was PBMCs or T cells enriched from blood (not recorded which). The rearrangement links TRBV7-3 to TRBJ2-7; TRBD1 aligns across 9 bases. CDR3 region: CASRSTGGWLEQYF. CDR3 DNA sequence: TGTGCCAGCAGGTCGACAGGGGGATGGCTCGAGCAGTACTTC.